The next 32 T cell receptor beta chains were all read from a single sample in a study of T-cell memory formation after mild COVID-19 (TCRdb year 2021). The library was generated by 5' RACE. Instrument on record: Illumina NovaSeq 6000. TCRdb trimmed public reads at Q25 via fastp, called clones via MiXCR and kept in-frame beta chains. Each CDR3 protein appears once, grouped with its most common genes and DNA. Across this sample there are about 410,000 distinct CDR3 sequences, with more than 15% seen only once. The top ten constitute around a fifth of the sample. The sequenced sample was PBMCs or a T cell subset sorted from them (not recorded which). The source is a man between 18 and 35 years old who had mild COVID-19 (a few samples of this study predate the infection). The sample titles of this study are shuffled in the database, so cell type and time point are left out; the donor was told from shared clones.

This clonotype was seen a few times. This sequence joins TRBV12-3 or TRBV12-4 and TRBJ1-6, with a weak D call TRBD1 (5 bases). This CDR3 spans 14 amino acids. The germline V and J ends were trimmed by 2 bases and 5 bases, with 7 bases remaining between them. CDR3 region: CASSLIQDNSPLHF. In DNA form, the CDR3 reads TGTGCCAGCAGTTTAATACAGGATAATTCACCCCTCCACTTT.

The CDR3 reads CASRNAGGAETQYF. As DNA, the CDR3 is TGCGCCAGCAGAAATGCAGGGGGCGCCGAGACCCAGTACTTC. The chain combines TRBV5-1 with TRBJ2-5; 8 positions match TRBD1. The germline CDR1 and CDR2 sequences are SGHRS and YFSETQ. The CDR3 consists of 14 residues. After removal of 5 bases from V and 5 bases from J, the junction contained 8 bases not matched to a gene.

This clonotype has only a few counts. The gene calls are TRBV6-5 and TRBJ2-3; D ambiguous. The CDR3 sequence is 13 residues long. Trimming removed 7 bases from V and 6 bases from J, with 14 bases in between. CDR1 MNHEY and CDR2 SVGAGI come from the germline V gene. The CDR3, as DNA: TGTGCCAGCACCACCCAGGTGGGGGATACGCAGTATTTT. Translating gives CASTTQVGDTQYF.

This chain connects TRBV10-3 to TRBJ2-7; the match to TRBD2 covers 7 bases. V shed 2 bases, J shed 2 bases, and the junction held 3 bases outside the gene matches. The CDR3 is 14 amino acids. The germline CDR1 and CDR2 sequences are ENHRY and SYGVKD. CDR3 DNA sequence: TGTGCCATCAGTGAGACTAGCGCCGCCTACGAGCAGTACTTC. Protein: CAISETSAAYEQYF.

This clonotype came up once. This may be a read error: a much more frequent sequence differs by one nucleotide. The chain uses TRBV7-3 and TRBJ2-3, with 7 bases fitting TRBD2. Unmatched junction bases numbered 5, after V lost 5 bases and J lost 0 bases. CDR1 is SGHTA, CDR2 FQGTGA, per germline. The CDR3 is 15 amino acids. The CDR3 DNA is TGTGCCAGCAGCCATAGCGGGTCGAGCACAGATACGCAGTATTTT. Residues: CASSHSGSSTDTQYF.

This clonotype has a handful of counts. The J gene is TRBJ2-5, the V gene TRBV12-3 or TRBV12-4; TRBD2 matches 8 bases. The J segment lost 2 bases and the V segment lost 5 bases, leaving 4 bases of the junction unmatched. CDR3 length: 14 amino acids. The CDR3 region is CASSTLAGQETQYF. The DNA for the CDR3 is TGTGCCAGCAGTACTTTAGCGGGGCAAGAGACCCAGTACTTC.

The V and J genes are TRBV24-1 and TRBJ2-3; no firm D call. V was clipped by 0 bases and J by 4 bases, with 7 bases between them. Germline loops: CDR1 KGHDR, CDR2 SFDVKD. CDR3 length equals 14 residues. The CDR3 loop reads CATSDLGSPDTQYF. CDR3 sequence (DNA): TGTGCCACCAGTGATTTGGGGTCCCCAGATACGCAGTATTTT.

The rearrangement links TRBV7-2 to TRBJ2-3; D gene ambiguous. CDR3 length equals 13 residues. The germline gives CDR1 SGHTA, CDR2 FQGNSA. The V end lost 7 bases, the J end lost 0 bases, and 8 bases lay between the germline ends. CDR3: CASTPDSTDTQYF. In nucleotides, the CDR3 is TGTGCCAGCACCCCGGACAGCACAGATACGCAGTATTTT. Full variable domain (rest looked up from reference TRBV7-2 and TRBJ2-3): GAGVSQSPSNKVTEKGKDVELRCDPISGHTALYWYRQSLGQGLEFLIYFQGNSAPDKSGLPSDRFSAERTGGSVSTLTIQRTQQEDSAVYLCASTPDSTDTQYFGPGTRLTVL.

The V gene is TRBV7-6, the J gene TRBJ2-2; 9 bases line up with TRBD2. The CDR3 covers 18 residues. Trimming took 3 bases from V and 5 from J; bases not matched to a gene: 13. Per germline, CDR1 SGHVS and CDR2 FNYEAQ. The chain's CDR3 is CASSFSGLGTSRTGELFF. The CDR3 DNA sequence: TGTGCCAGCAGCTTTTCAGGTCTCGGGACTAGCAGGACCGGGGAGCTGTTTTTT. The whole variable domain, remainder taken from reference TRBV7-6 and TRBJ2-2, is GAGVSQSPRYKVTKRGQDVALRCDPISGHVSLYWYRQALGQGPEFLTYFNYEAQQDKSGLPNDRFSAERPEGSISTLTIQRTEQRDSAMYRCASSFSGLGTSRTGELFFGEGSRLTVL.

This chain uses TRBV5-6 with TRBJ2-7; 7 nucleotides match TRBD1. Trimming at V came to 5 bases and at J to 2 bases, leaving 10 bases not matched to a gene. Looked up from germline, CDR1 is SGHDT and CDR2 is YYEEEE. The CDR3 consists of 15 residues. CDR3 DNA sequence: TGTGCCAGCAGGTCCCGGGACAGACGGACCTACGAGCAGTACTTC. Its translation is CASRSRDRRTYEQYF.

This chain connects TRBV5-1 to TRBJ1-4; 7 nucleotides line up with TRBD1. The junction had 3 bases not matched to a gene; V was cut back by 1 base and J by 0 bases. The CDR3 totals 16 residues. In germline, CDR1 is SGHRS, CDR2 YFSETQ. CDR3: CASSLLGGPTNEKLFF. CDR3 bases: TGCGCCAGCAGCTTGTTAGGGGGCCCAACTAATGAAAAACTGTTTTTT.

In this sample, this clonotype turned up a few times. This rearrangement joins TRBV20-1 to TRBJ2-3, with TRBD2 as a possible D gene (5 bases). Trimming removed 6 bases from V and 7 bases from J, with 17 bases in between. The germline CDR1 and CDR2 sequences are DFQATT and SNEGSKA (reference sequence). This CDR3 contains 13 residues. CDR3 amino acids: CSAIYGGANTQYF. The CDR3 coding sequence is TGCAGTGCCATTTATGGAGGTGCAAATACGCAGTATTTT.

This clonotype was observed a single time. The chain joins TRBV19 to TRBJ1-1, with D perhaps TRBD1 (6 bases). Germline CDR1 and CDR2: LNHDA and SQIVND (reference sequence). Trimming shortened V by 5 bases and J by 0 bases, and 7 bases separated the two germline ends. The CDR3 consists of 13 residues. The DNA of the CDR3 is TGTGCCAGTAGTTGGGACATGAACACTGAAGCTTTCTTT. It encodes CASSWDMNTEAFF. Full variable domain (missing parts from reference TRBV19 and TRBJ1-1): DGGITQSPKYLFRKEGQNVTLSCEQNLNHDAMYWYRQDPGQGLRLIYYSQIVNDFQKGDIAEGYSVSREKKESFPLTVTSAQKNPTAFYLCASSWDMNTEAFFGQGTRLTVV.

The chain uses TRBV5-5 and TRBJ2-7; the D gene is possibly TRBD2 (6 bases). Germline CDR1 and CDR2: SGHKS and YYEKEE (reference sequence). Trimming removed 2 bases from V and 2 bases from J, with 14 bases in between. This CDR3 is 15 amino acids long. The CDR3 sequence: CASSLDGGSPYEQYV. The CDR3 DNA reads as TGTGCCAGCAGCTTAGATGGGGGGAGCCCCTACGAGCAGTACGTC.

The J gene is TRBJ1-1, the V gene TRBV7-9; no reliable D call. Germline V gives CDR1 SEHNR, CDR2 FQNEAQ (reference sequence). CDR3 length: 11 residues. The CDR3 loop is CAFHGHTEAFF. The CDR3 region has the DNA TGTGCTTTTCACGGACACACTGAAGCTTTCTTT.

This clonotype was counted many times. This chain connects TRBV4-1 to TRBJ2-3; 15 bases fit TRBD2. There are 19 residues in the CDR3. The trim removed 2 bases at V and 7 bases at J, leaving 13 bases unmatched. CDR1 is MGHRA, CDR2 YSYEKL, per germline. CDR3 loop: CASSQYYVGTSGGSYTQYF. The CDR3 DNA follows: TGCGCCAGCAGCCAATACTATGTCGGGACTAGCGGGGGGTCTTATACGCAGTATTTT.

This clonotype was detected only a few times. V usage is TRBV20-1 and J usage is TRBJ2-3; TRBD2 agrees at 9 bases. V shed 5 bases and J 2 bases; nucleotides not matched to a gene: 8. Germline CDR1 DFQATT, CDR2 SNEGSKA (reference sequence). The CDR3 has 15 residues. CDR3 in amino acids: CSAPIAGALTDTQYF. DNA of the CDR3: TGCAGTGCTCCTATAGCGGGGGCCCTCACAGATACGCAGTATTTT.

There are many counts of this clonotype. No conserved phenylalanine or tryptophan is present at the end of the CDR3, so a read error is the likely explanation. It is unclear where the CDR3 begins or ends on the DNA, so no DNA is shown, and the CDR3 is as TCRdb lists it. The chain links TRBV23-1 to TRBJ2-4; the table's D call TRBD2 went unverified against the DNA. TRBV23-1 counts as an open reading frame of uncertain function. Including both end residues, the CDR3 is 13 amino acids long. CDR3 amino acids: CASSQSLRGLDSS.

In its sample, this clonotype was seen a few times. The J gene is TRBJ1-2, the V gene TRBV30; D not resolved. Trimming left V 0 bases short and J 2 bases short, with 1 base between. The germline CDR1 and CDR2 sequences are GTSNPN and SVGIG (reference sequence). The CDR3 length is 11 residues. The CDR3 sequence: CAWSVNYGYTF. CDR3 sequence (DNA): TGTGCCTGGAGTGTAAACTATGGCTACACCTTC.

The CDR3 region is CASSVAPHSYEQYF. In DNA, the CDR3 is TGTGCCAGCAGCGTAGCGCCCCACTCCTACGAGCAGTACTTC. The chain is built from TRBV9 and TRBJ2-7; no firm D call. The germline V and J ends were trimmed by 0 bases and 0 bases, with 7 bases remaining between them. This CDR3 is 14 amino acids long. CDR1 and CDR2 (germline): SGDLS, YYNGEE.

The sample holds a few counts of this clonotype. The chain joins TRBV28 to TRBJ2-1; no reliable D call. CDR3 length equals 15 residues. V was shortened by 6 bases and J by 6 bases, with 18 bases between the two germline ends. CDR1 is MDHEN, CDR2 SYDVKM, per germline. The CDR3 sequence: CASSPDPSPSNEQFF. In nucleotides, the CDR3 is TGTGCCAGCAGCCCAGACCCCTCGCCGAGCAATGAGCAGTTCTTC.

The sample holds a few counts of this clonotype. CDR3 loop: CASSRTASGNTIYF. The CDR3, as DNA: TGTGCCAGCAGTCGGACGGCCTCTGGAAACACCATATATTTT. The chain joins TRBV6-5 to TRBJ1-3; D is ambiguous. The CDR3 spans 14 residues. Trimming took 5 bases from V and 0 from J, leaving 8 bases between them. CDR1 MNHEY and CDR2 SVGAGI come from the germline V gene.

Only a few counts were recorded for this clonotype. The CDR3 region has the DNA TGTGCCAGCAGTTACTCCGTGACAGAGCCCTACGAGCAGTACTTC. It codes for CASSYSVTEPYEQYF. This chain connects TRBV6-2 or TRBV6-3 to TRBJ2-7; D is possibly TRBD1 (5 bases). From germline, CDR1 is MNHEY and CDR2 SVGEGT. Trimming stripped 0 bases from V and 2 bases from J, with 11 bases between. This CDR3 region has 15 residues.

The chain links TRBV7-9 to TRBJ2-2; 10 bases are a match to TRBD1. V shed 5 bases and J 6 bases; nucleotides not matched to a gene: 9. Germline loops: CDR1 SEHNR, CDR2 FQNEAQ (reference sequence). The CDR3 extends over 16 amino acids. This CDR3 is CASSRGTGEISGELFF. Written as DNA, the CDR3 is TGTGCCAGCAGCCGTGGGACAGGGGAAATCTCCGGGGAGCTGTTTTTT.

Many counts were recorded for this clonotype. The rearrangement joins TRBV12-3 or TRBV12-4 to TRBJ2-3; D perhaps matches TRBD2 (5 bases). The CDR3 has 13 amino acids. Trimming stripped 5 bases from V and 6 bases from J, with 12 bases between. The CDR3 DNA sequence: TGTGCCAGCAGTCCACGCCCGGGGGATACGCAGTATTTT. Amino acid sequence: CASSPRPGDTQYF.

CDR3 sequence reads: CASSSPGLTETQYF. The CDR3 DNA is TGTGCCAGCAGCTCCCCGGGACTAACCGAGACCCAGTACTTC. The chain is built from TRBV7-9 and TRBJ2-5, with TRBD2 matching 7 bases. Germline-derived CDR1 and CDR2 are SEHNR and FQNEAQ (reference sequence). Trimming at V came to 4 bases and at J to 5 bases, leaving 7 bases not matched to a gene. The CDR3 runs 14 residues.

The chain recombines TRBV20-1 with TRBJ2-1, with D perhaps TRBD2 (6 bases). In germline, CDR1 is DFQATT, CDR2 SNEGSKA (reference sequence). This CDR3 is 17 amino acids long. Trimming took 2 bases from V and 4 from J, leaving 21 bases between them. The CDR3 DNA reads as TGCAGTGCTAGAAAGTTAGACGGTGGCGGGGTTTACAATGAGCAGTTCTTC. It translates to CSARKLDGGGVYNEQFF.

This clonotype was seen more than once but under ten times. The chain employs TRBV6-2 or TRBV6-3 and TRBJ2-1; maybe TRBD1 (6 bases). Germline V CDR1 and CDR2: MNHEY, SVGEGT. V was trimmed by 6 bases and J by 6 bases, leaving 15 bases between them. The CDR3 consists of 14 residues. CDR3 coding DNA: TGTGCCAGCAGCCAGGGGACCCCATCCAATGAGCAGTTCTTC. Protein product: CASSQGTPSNEQFF.

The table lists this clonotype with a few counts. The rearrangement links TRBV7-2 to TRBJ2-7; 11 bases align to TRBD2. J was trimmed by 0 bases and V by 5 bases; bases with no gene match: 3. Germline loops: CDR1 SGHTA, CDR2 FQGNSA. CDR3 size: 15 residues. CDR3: CASSPSGGPSYEQYF. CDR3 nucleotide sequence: TGTGCCAGCAGCCCTAGCGGGGGGCCCTCCTACGAGCAGTACTTC.

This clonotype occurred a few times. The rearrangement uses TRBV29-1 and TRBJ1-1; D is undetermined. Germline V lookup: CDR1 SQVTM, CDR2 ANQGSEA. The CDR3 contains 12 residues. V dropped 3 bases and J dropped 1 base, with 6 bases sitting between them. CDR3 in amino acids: CSVDWTNTEAFF. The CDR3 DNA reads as TGCAGCGTTGATTGGACGAACACTGAAGCTTTCTTT.

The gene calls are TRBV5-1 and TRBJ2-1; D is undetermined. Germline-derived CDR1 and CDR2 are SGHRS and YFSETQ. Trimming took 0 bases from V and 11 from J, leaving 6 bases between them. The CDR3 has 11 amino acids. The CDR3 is CASSLELKQFF. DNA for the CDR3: TGCGCCAGCAGCTTGGAGTTGAAGCAGTTCTTC.

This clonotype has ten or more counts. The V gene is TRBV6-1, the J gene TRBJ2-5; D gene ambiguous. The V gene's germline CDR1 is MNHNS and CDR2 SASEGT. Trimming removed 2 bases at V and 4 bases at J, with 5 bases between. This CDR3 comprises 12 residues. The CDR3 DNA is TGTGCCAGCAGTGAACTGGTAGAGACCCAGTACTTC. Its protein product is CASSELVETQYF.